This TCR beta chain was captured in a study of OX40 agonist ivuxolimab in advanced cancers. Overall study: The study gave patients intravenous ivuxolimab at 0.01 to 10 mg/kg every 2 weeks. The eligibility criteria allowed prior anti-PD-1, anti-PD-L1 or anti-CTLA-4 therapy, and approximately 38% had some. Study conclusions and caveats: The study found that CD8+ T cells averaged more expanded clones than CD4+.

Germline assignment: CDR1 MNHEY and CDR2 SVGAGI. The CDR3 totals 16 residues. Trimming took off 2 bases at V and 3 bases at J, with 16 bases between the two ends. A remark on this clone: Its target is not known.

The repertoire was sequenced with immunoSEQ multiplex PCR; TCRdb's copy has only in-frame clones and lacks some. Here the sample spans tens of thousands of clones, roughly 93% being singletons. The rearrangement joins TRBV6-5 to TRBJ1-2; D perhaps matches TRBD1 (5 bases). The receptor's source is an adult with an advanced solid tumor such as melanoma, head and neck, liver or kidney cancer. The input for sequencing was CD4+ or CD8+ T cells sorted from blood, taken in a trial of the OX40 agonist ivuxolimab. CDR3 sequence (DNA): TGTGCCAGCAGTTACGCGGCCGGGGGGAGCGACTATGGCTACACCTTC. This gives the protein CASSYAAGGSDYGYTF.